This passage covers 11 T cell receptor beta chains from one sample sequenced in a study of T cells in Graves' hyperthyroidism and ophthalmopathy. Amplified regions were TCR beta CDR3 sequences from RNA transcripts. RT-PCR in the first round (using the HTBI primer set) targeted the TCR CDR3. TCRdb fed the multiplex PCR reads into MiXCR, producing one record per CDR3 protein. The profile shows hundreds of thousands of distinct CDR3 sequences, around 20% of them singletons. The specimen sequenced was blood. Receptors were obtained from a man aged 35 to 55 with Graves' ophthalmopathy.

Notes on this clonotype: The conserved phenylalanine or tryptophan normally closing the CDR3 is absent here, so this likely arose from a read error. V and J are TRBV13 and TRBJ1-2, with D unresolved. The germline V gene encodes CDR1 PRHDT and CDR2 FYEKMQ (reference sequence). The CDR3 has 14 amino acids. V was clipped by 0 bases and J by 8 bases, with 13 bases between them. The CDR3 DNA is TGTGCCAGCAGCTTAGGATCCTCCCCCCGGGGCTACACCCTC. This sequence encodes CASSLGSSPRGYTL.

This clonotype came up many times. The rearrangement links TRBV11-2 to TRBJ1-1, with a weak D call TRBD1 (6 bases). Germline V lookup: CDR1 SGHAT, CDR2 FQNNGV. The CDR3 is made up of 20 amino acids. Trimming stripped 4 bases from V and 1 base from J, with 28 bases between. The CDR3 nucleotides read TGTGCCAGCAGCTACCCCGGCTCGGAGGGGGGCCCGAGAAAGAACACTGAAGCTTTCTTT. Its protein product is CASSYPGSEGGPRKNTEAFF.

This clonotype was detected only a few times. J is TRBJ1-2 and V is TRBV27; D unresolved. The V end was cut by 3 bases, the J end by 2 bases, with 7 bases between. The length of the CDR3 is 13 residues. Germline values: CDR1 MNHEY, CDR2 SMNVEV (reference sequence). The CDR3 loop is CASSFTMNYGYTF. The DNA for the CDR3 is TGTGCCAGCAGTTTCACGATGAACTATGGCTACACCTTC.

The chain uses TRBV28 and TRBJ2-5; 7 bases agree with TRBD1. J was trimmed by 7 bases and V by 6 bases; bases with no gene match: 14. This CDR3 contains 15 residues. Per the germline V gene, CDR1 is MDHEN and CDR2 is SYDVKM. The CDR3 protein is CASSSEFQRTGTQYF. The CDR3 DNA sequence: TGTGCCAGCAGCTCCGAGTTCCAAAGGACAGGGACCCAGTACTTC.

The V gene is TRBV29-1, the J gene TRBJ2-2; D not resolved. Deletions cut 7 bases from V and 3 bases from J, with 12 bases between. This CDR3 is built from 13 residues. Germline assignment: CDR1 SQVTM and CDR2 ANQGSEA. The CDR3 DNA follows: TGCAGCGCCTCGGATTGGGACACCGGGGAGCTGTTTTTT. Encoded protein: CSASDWDTGELFF.

Here the CDR3 reads CSARDYGGTGRRGYTF. The CDR3 DNA reads TGCAGTGCTAGAGATTATGGCGGGACAGGCCGGCGTGGCTACACCTTC. The J gene is TRBJ1-2, the V gene TRBV20-1; 8 nucleotides agree with TRBD1. This CDR3 is 16 amino acids long. The germline CDR1 and CDR2 sequences are DFQATT and SNEGSKA (reference sequence). Losses at the gene ends were 0 bases for V and 7 bases for J; bases not matched to a gene: 13.

The sample holds a few counts of this clonotype. V gene TRBV9 combines with J gene TRBJ2-3; D gene uncertain. CDR3 length equals 15 residues. Germline V gives CDR1 SGDLS, CDR2 YYNGEE. V lost 1 base to trimming and J lost 0 bases, with 9 bases between them. The CDR3 DNA reads as TGTGCCAGCAGCGTAACCCCTCAGAGCACAGATACGCAGTATTTT. It specifies CASSVTPQSTDTQYF.

This clonotype was seen at least ten times. This sequence joins TRBV20-1 and TRBJ1-5; D is unclear. CDR1 DFQATT and CDR2 SNEGSKA come from the germline V gene (reference sequence). Trimming took 3 bases from V and 9 from J, leaving 9 bases between them. The CDR3 sequence is 11 residues long. In DNA form, the CDR3 reads TGCAGTGCTAGGAAGGATGGGCCCCAGCATTTT. Its protein is CSARKDGPQHF.

This clonotype was detected a few times. V and J are TRBV19 and TRBJ2-7; D is uncertain. CDR3 length equals 14 residues. V lost 3 bases and J lost 7, with 16 bases in between. CDR1 and CDR2 (germline): LNHDA, SQIVND (reference sequence). The CDR3 DNA reads TGTGCCAGTAGTATGCAGTCAGGCGGCGGTGAGCAGTACTTC. This codes for CASSMQSGGGEQYF.

This clonotype was observed many times. The rearrangement joins TRBV7-9 to TRBJ2-1; a weak D match, TRBD1 (6 bases). The V end was cut by 4 bases, the J end by 5 bases, with 15 bases between. This CDR3 contains 15 residues. Germline CDR1 and CDR2: SEHNR and FQNEAQ (reference sequence). The chain's CDR3 is CASSSTGDKNNEQFF. Written as DNA, the CDR3 is TGTGCCAGCAGCTCAACCGGGGACAAGAACAATGAGCAGTTCTTC.

The genes are TRBV19 and TRBJ1-2; TRBD1 matches 12 bases. CDR3 size: 16 residues. Trimming at V came to 2 bases and at J to 6 bases, leaving 7 bases not matched to a gene. Per the germline V gene, CDR1 is LNHDA and CDR2 is SQIVND (reference sequence). The CDR3 DNA reads as TGTGCCAGTAGTATAATTCGGGACAGGGGGCTCCATGGCTACACCTTC. Translating it yields CASSIIRDRGLHGYTF.